This TCR beta chain was retrieved from a study of T cell repertoires in cytomegalovirus infection. Study conclusions and caveats: In two of eight donors, the top clonotype was HLA-C-restricted CMV-specific.

This clonotype has ten or more counts. Its cognate antigen is unknown. TCRdb analysed the reads with MiXCR anew, one entry per CDR3 protein. Of 680,000 or so distinct CDR3 sequences listed, 33% are singletons. The germline CDR1 and CDR2 sequences are SGHTA and FQGNSA. The CDR3 has 13 amino acids. V was shortened by 1 base and J by 6 bases, with 7 bases between the two germline ends. The clonotype was recovered from a human donor in good health (CMV status not recorded). Some clones in this sample may be carry-over from other donors' samples. The rearrangement links TRBV7-2 to TRBJ2-1; maybe TRBD2 (5 bases). The specimen was cultured PBMCs, collected from culture after CMV antigen stimulation. The CDR3 DNA sequence: TGTGCCAGCAGCTTAGTAGCGCCCAATGAGCAGTTCTTC. Translation: CASSLVAPNEQFF.